This TCR beta chain is from a study of immune evolution from preneoplasia to lung adenocarcinoma. General study findings and limits: Later-stage lesions appeared to have more T cells, more diversity, less clonality.

Points on this clone: Its antigen is unknown.

Measured with immunoSEQ multiplex PCR; TCRdb has only the in-frame clones, and not every one. The top ten clones hold around 2.8% of a sample with 4,500 to 5,000 clones, roughly 86% of them seen once. Trimming cost V 1 base and J 5 bases, with 8 bases left between them. This CDR3 has 13 amino acids. In germline, CDR1 is LNHNV, CDR2 YYDKDF (reference sequence). Patient tissue came from resections in Japan or China, 2014–2017. Two lung cancer pathologists independently confirmed each histologic diagnosis. Premalignant or tumor cells were enriched by macro-dissection after pathologic assessment. This sequence joins TRBV15 and TRBJ1-1; D not resolved. Material for sequencing was FFPE invasive lung adenocarcinoma tissue. The source is a person aged 45-60 years with lung adenocarcinoma. In DNA, the CDR3 is TGTGCCACCAGCAGAGGGAGGAGGACTGAAGCTTTCTTT. Amino acid sequence: CATSRGRRTEAFF. The full variable domain, completed using reference TRBV15 and TRBJ1-1, is DAMVIQNPRYQVTQFGKPVTLSCSQTLNHNVMYWYQQKSSQAPKLLFHYYDKDFNNEADTPDNFQSRRPNTSFCFLDIRSPGLGDTAMYLCATSRGRRTEAFFGQGTRLTVV.